What follows are 5 T cell receptor beta chains derived from one specimen sequenced in a study of CD8 T cells in ankylosing spondylitis. TCRdb fed the 5' RACE reads into MiXCR, producing one record per CDR3 protein. Of over 100,000 distinct CDR3 sequences detected, roughly an eighth appear once; the ten largest clones hold about 3.8%. Specimen: blood, either unsorted or a sorted T cell fraction (not recorded which). These receptors all come from a female donor with ankylosing spondylitis or in good health (not recorded which).

The chain couples TRBV5-1 to TRBJ2-1; D gene uncertain. CDR3 size: 13 residues. Trimming removed 3 bases from V and 9 bases from J, with 13 bases in between. The germline V gene has CDR1 SGHRS and CDR2 YFSETQ. CDR3 nucleotide sequence: TGCGCCAGCAGCTCTAACGAGTTTGGTGAGCAGTTCTTC. Protein product: CASSSNEFGEQFF.

This clonotype was seen many times. The chain employs TRBV12-3 or TRBV12-4 and TRBJ1-3; the D gene is possibly TRBD1 (6 bases). Trimming took 5 bases from V and 0 from J, leaving 20 bases between them. The CDR3 sequence is 18 residues long. CDR3 region: CASSLSRGPLRSGNTIYF. The CDR3 bases are TGTGCCAGCAGTCTGTCCAGGGGCCCTCTTCGCTCTGGAAACACCATATATTTT.

This clonotype was observed at least ten times. V gene TRBV6-5 combines with J gene TRBJ2-3; unclear D gene. V dropped 0 bases and J dropped 1 base, with 5 bases sitting between them. The CDR3 sequence is 14 residues long. The germline V gene has CDR1 MNHEY and CDR2 SVGAGI. Written as DNA, the CDR3 is TGTGCCAGCAGTTACTCTCCAGGCACAGATACGCAGTATTTT. It translates to CASSYSPGTDTQYF.

This clonotype showed up many times. The rearrangement uses TRBV3-1 and TRBJ2-1, with D tentatively TRBD1 (6 bases). V was cut by 5 bases and J by 4 bases, with 15 bases left in between. The length of the CDR3 is 15 residues. The germline V gene encodes CDR1 LGHDT and CDR2 YNNKEL (reference sequence). CDR3 sequence (DNA): TGTGCCAGCAGCGAGAGGACAGACCCTTACAATGAGCAGTTCTTC. Translated, it gives CASSERTDPYNEQFF.

This clonotype came up a few times. The chain carries TRBV7-6 and TRBJ1-2; D is ambiguous. V was clipped by 6 bases and J by 7 bases, with 15 bases between them. The CDR3 sequence is 13 residues long. The germline gives CDR1 SGHVS, CDR2 FNYEAQ. Here the CDR3 reads CASSFSESTGYTF. As DNA, the CDR3 is TGTGCCAGCAGTTTTAGCGAGAGTACTGGCTACACCTTC.